These 11 T cell receptor beta chains share one sample of origin, sequenced in a study of blood T cells in healthy people across ages. Sample-barcoded 5' priming and a J-beta primer mix drove a second PCR of roughly 6 to 12 cycles. TCRdb called the 5' RACE reads again in MiXCR, with one record for every CDR3 protein. The table has about 930,000 distinct CDR3 sequences, roughly 28% seen once; the top ten hold roughly 10%. The sample was also reused in another study, on T cells of mothers and their children.

The specimen was blood. All receptors come from a woman aged 40-49 years in good health.

In this sample, this clonotype turned up a few times. The rearrangement links TRBV28 to TRBJ2-7; D perhaps matches TRBD1 (6 bases). Germline V gives CDR1 MDHEN, CDR2 SYDVKM. The CDR3 totals 13 residues. With 5 bases removed from V and 4 bases from J, the gap between germline ends came to 12 bases. Here the CDR3 DNA reads TGTGCCAGCAGTGTAGGACAGTTTTACGAGCAGTACTTC. Encoded protein: CASSVGQFYEQYF.

This chain joins TRBV19 and TRBJ1-4, with D hard to call. The length of the CDR3 is 13 residues. The V end lost 11 bases, the J end lost 5 bases, and 15 bases lay between the germline ends. Per germline, CDR1 LNHDA and CDR2 SQIVND (reference sequence). The CDR3 nucleotides are TGTGCCGCTACTCGAGACCCGAATGAAAAACTGTTTTTT. Residues: CAATRDPNEKLFF.

As for this clonotype: This may stem from a read error, because a much larger clone lies one nucleotide away. The chain combines TRBV28 with TRBJ2-4; D not resolved. The CDR3 spans 14 residues. CDR1 MDHEN and CDR2 SYDVKM come from the germline V gene. The CDR3 DNA reads as TGTGCCGGCAGTTTGCCGTTGGGCAAAAACATTCAGTACTTC. This gives the protein CAGSLPLGKNIQYF.

V gene TRBV7-8 combines with J gene TRBJ2-3; 9 nucleotides line up with TRBD1. Germline CDR1 SGHVS, CDR2 FQNEAQ. The CDR3 runs to 16 residues. Unmatched junction bases numbered 12, after V lost 4 bases and J lost 7 bases. The CDR3 bases are TGTGCCAGCAGCTACCGACAGGGGGAGAGAAATAATACGCAGTATTTT. This codes for CASSYRQGERNNTQYF.

The rearrangement uses TRBV6-2 or TRBV6-3 and TRBJ1-1; D gene unclear. The CDR3 loop spans 13 amino acids. Germline V gives CDR1 MNHEY, CDR2 SVGEGT. Between the trimmed V and J ends, which lost 8 bases and 3 bases, there was a span of 13 bases. CDR3 DNA: TGTGCCAGCTCCGGGGAAAGGTACACTGAAGCTTTCTTT. It translates to CASSGERYTEAFF.

This chain links TRBV15 with TRBJ2-4; no firm D call. The J call may be mistaken, given a closer DNA end match to TRBJ2-7. This CDR3 is 13 amino acids long. Germline loops: CDR1 LNHNV, CDR2 YYDKDF (reference sequence). The CDR3 sequence is CATSRPPPYEQYF. The CDR3 DNA is TGTGCCACCAGCAGGCCCCCCCCCTACGAGCAGTACTTC.

The chain combines TRBV20-1 with TRBJ2-7; TRBD2 matches 8 bases. Trimming removed 0 bases from V and 6 bases from J; junction bases left unmatched: 10. Germline loops: CDR1 DFQATT, CDR2 SNEGSKA (reference sequence). The CDR3 totals 15 residues. The CDR3, as DNA: TGCAGTGCTAGAGATACAGCGGGGGTTTCGGGCGAGCAGTACTTC. Its translation: CSARDTAGVSGEQYF.

Of note for this clonotype: A read error may produce the germline difference seen at one junction end. V is TRBV5-1 and J is TRBJ2-1; 7 bases fit TRBD2. The CDR3 has 14 amino acids. Germline V gene lookup returns CDR1 SGHRS and CDR2 YFSETQ. The CDR3 DNA follows: TGCGCCAGCAGCTTGAGCGGGGCTGACAATGGGCAGTTCTTC. It codes for CASSLSGADNGQFF.

The V call is TRBV7-6, the J call TRBJ2-1; no clear D. Looked up from germline, CDR1 is SGHVS and CDR2 is FNYEAQ. Trimming left V 4 bases short and J 0 bases short, with 10 bases between. This CDR3 region has 15 residues. The CDR3 here is CASSSNTFSYNEQFF. CDR3 sequence (DNA): TGTGCCAGCAGCTCCAATACTTTCTCCTACAATGAGCAGTTCTTC.

On this clonotype: A read error may account for a junction end that differs from germline. V and J are TRBV3-1 and TRBJ1-6; a weak D match, TRBD1 (5 bases). This CDR3 contains 14 residues. Germline-derived CDR1 and CDR2 are LGHDT and YNNKEL (reference sequence). DNA of the CDR3: TGTACCAGCATATCAACAGGAATAAATTCACCCCTCCACTTT. Its translation is CTSISTGINSPLHF. Supplemented by reference TRBV3-1 and TRBJ1-6, the full variable domain reads DTAVSQTPKYLVTQMGNDKSIKCEQNLGHDTMYWYKQDSKKFLKIMFSYNNKELIINETVPNRFSPKSPDKAHLNLHINSLELGDSAVYFCTSISTGINSPLHFGNGTRLTVT.

In regard to this clonotype: A much larger clonotype is one base distant, so this may be a read error. The chain combines TRBV20-1 with TRBJ2-1; 7 bases are a match to TRBD2. CDR1 is DFQATT and CDR2 is SNEGSKA in the germline V gene (reference sequence). CDR3 length: 18 residues. CDR3 in amino acids: CGARDPMGTTRVGIEQFF. DNA for the CDR3: TGCGGTGCTAGAGACCCTATGGGGACTACACGCGTCGGTATAGAGCAGTTCTTC.